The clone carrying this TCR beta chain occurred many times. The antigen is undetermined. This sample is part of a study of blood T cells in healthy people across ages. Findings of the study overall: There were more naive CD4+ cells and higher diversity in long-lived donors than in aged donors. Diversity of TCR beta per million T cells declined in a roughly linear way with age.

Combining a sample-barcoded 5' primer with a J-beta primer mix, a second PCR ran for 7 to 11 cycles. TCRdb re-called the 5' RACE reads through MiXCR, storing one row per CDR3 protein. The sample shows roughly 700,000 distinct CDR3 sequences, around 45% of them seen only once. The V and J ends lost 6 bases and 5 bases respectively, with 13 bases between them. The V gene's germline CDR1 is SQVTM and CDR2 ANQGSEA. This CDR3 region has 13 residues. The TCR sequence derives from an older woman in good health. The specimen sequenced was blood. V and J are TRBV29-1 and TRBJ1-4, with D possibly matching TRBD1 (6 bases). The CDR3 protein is CSVTGPDNEKLFF. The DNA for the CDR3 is TGCAGCGTGACAGGACCGGACAATGAAAAACTGTTTTTT.